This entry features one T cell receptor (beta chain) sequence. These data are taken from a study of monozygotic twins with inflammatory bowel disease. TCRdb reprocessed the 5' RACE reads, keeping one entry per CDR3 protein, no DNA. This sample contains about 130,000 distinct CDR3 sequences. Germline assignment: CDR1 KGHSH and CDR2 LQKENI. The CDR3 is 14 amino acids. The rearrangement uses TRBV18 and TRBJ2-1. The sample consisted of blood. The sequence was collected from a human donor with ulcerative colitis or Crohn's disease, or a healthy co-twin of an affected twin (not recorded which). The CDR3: CASSPPVGYNEQFF.